A single sample is the source of the 8 T cell receptor beta chains below, sequenced in a study of blood T cells in healthy people across ages. PCR was performed a second time for roughly 7 to 12 cycles using a sample-barcoded 5' primer and a J-beta primer mix. TCRdb passed the 5' RACE reads through MiXCR, listing each CDR3 protein once. The sample shows about 2 million distinct CDR3 sequences, around half of them seen only once. Sequencing was performed on blood. Receptor source: a middle-aged woman in good health.

This clonotype was seen a few times. The rearrangement joins TRBV4-3 to TRBJ1-5, with D uncertain. Germline V gene sequence: CDR1 LGHNA, CDR2 YSLEER. The CDR3 is made up of 13 amino acids. The V end was cut by 5 bases, the J end by 9 bases, with 14 bases between. The CDR3 sequence is CASSLRRFGPQHF. The CDR3 coding sequence is TGCGCCAGCAGCTTAAGACGGTTTGGGCCCCAGCATTTT.

The chain recombines TRBV4-3 with TRBJ2-5; D is uncertain. Germline V lookup: CDR1 LGHNA, CDR2 YSLEER. V lost 0 bases, J lost 4 bases, and 15 bases lay in between. There are 16 residues in the CDR3. The CDR3 reads CASSQDRMGLGETQYF. CDR3 nucleotides: TGCGCCAGCAGCCAAGATAGGATGGGCCTGGGAGAGACCCAGTACTTC.

The chain uses TRBV6-2 or TRBV6-3 and TRBJ2-4; a possible D gene is TRBD2 (7 bases). V lost 7 bases and J 9 bases, leaving 16 bases between the germline ends. The CDR3 extends over 13 amino acids. Germline-derived CDR1 and CDR2 are MNHEY and SVGEGT. The CDR3 here is CASKRGGSGIQYF. Written as DNA, the CDR3 is TGTGCCAGCAAACGCGGGGGCTCGGGCATTCAGTACTTC.

The chain has TRBV24-1 and TRBJ1-4, with D perhaps matching TRBD1 (6 bases). This CDR3 comprises 13 residues. The V and J ends lost 0 bases and 11 bases respectively, with 9 bases between them. CDR1 and CDR2 (germline): KGHDR, SFDVKD. The CDR3 nucleotides read TGTGCCACCAGTGATTTGTCCACAGGGAAACTGTTTTTT. As protein: CATSDLSTGKLFF.

Only a few counts were recorded for this clonotype. V usage is TRBV21-1 and J usage is TRBJ2-7; the DNA was not compared with TRBD1, the D call given in the table. TRBV21-1 is listed as a pseudogene. The CDR3 runs to 16 residues. CDR3 sequence reads: CASSHHKGQGDYEQYF. The DNA of the CDR3 is TGTGCCAGCAGCCACCACAAGGGACAGGGGGACTACGAGCAGTACTTC.

V usage is TRBV5-5 and J usage is TRBJ1-2; D not resolved. Germline V gene sequence: CDR1 SGHKS, CDR2 YYEKEE (reference sequence). V gave up 5 bases and J gave up 5 bases, with 13 bases separating them. This CDR3 is 13 amino acids long. The CDR3 DNA reads TGTGCCAGCAGGCAGATCACCGGATATGGCTACACCTTC. This gives the protein CASRQITGYGYTF.

This clonotype was observed a handful of times. The chain is built from TRBV10-3 and TRBJ2-7; no clear D. The germline V gene encodes CDR1 ENHRY and CDR2 SYGVKD. The length of the CDR3 is 13 residues. The ends were cut back, 2 bases at V and 1 base at J, with 6 bases in the middle. CDR3 region: CAISERLSYEQYF. Written as DNA, the CDR3 is TGTGCCATCAGTGAGCGGCTGTCCTACGAGCAGTACTTC.

This clonotype was counted only a few times. The chain employs TRBV7-2 and TRBJ2-5; no reliable D call. Germline CDR1 reads SGHTA; CDR2 reads FQGNSA. V dropped 5 bases and J dropped 6 bases, with 16 bases sitting between them. The CDR3 is 14 residues long. This CDR3 is CASSPTPGVKTQYF. The CDR3 bases are TGTGCCAGCAGCCCCACCCCGGGCGTAAAGACCCAGTACTTC.